This record looks at one T cell receptor beta chain sequence and its context. The antigen is undetermined. This CDR3 region has 14 residues. Germline CDR1 and CDR2: SGHNT and YENEEA. The sample belongs to a study of monozygotic twins with inflammatory bowel disease. General observations from the study: Especially where disease activity was present, IBD patients had fewer clonotypes in common with others than healthy twins did. No one strong IBD-associated signal or clonotype was supported. Patient repertoires may have gained variability from differing immunosuppressive treatments.

TCRdb re-called the 5' RACE reads and shows each CDR3 protein once, DNA omitted. This table lists 400,000 or so distinct CDR3 sequences. The rearrangement links TRBV11-3 to TRBJ2-7; TCRdb outputs TRBD2, but without DNA this stays unchecked. The sequence was obtained from a human donor with ulcerative colitis or Crohn's disease, or a healthy co-twin of an affected twin (not recorded which). Sequencing was carried out using blood. This CDR3 reads CASSFGSTGGEQYF.